Presented here are 8 T cell receptor beta chains from one specimen sequenced in a study of blood T cells in healthy people across ages. Then a second PCR, running roughly 7 to 11 cycles, was carried out with a sample-barcoded 5' primer and a J-beta primer mix. TCRdb ran MiXCR on the 5' RACE reads and lists one entry per CDR3 protein. Of hundreds of thousands of distinct CDR3 sequences in the sample, around 48% were seen once. What was sequenced was blood. These TCRs come from an elderly man in good health.

The J gene is TRBJ2-7, the V gene TRBV5-8; tentatively, D is TRBD2 (6 bases). The V gene's germline CDR1 is SGHTS and CDR2 YDEGEE. This CDR3 has 15 amino acids. Trimming took 0 bases from V and 2 from J, leaving 12 bases between them. The CDR3 nucleotides read TGTGCCAGCAGCTTGGGCTGGGGGGACGCCTACGAGCAGTACTTC. Translation gives CASSLGWGDAYEQYF.

This clonotype occurred many times. This chain joins TRBV10-3 and TRBJ2-1, with 7 positions matching TRBD2. This CDR3 region has 14 residues. J was trimmed by 6 bases and V by 6 bases; bases with no gene match: 8. Per germline, CDR1 ENHRY and CDR2 SYGVKD. The CDR3 sequence: CAIRGSGGFNEQFF. In DNA, the CDR3 is TGTGCCATCAGGGGCTCGGGAGGATTCAATGAGCAGTTCTTC.

A few counts support this clonotype. V gene TRBV11-2 combines with J gene TRBJ2-6, with D unresolved. Germline CDR1 reads SGHAT; CDR2 reads FQNNGV. Trimming left V 4 bases short and J 2 bases short, with 15 bases between. CDR3 length: 17 amino acids. The CDR3: CASSSTAVLAGANVLTF. The CDR3 DNA is TGTGCCAGCAGCTCCACGGCTGTCCTTGCTGGGGCCAACGTCCTGACTTTC.

CDR3 bases: TGTGCCAGCAGTTTCGCGGGCGGCACAGATACGCAGTATTTT. It specifies CASSFAGGTDTQYF. The J gene is TRBJ2-3, the V gene TRBV11-2, with D tentatively TRBD2 (5 bases). Germline CDR1 SGHAT, CDR2 FQNNGV. V lost 6 bases and J lost 1, with 11 bases in between. This CDR3 region has 14 residues.

J is TRBJ2-1 and V is TRBV6-1, with D tentatively TRBD1 (6 bases). V lost 7 bases and J lost 8, with 12 bases in between. The V gene's germline CDR1 is MNHNS and CDR2 SASEGT. This CDR3 has 12 amino acids. As DNA, the CDR3 is TGTGCCAGCAATAGGGGGTGGGATGAGCAGTTCTTC. This encodes CASNRGWDEQFF.

This chain uses TRBV12-3 or TRBV12-4 with TRBJ1-2, with D uncertain. The CDR3 length is 14 residues. V gave up 3 bases and J gave up 0 bases, with 8 bases separating them. CDR3 loop: CASSLSIANYGYTF. Written as DNA, the CDR3 is TGTGCCAGCAGTTTGTCCATAGCTAACTATGGCTACACCTTC.

This rearrangement joins TRBV10-3 to TRBJ2-3; 7 bases match TRBD2. The ends lost 7 bases at V and 2 bases at J; junction bases unmatched: 3. The CDR3 consists of 13 residues. Germline-derived CDR1 and CDR2 are ENHRY and SYGVKD. The CDR3 loop reads CAITGGDTDTQYF. CDR3 in DNA: TGTGCCATCACGGGGGGTGACACAGATACGCAGTATTTT.

The rearrangement uses TRBV7-2 and TRBJ2-6, with 8 bases matching TRBD1. The CDR3 spans 17 residues. CDR1 is SGHTA and CDR2 is FQGNSA in the germline V gene. With V trimmed by 4 bases and J by 0 bases, 5 bases remained unmatched. The DNA for the CDR3 is TGTGCCAGCAGCTCCAGGGGGCGTGCCTCTGGGGCCAACGTCCTGACTTTC. This sequence encodes CASSSRGRASGANVLTF.